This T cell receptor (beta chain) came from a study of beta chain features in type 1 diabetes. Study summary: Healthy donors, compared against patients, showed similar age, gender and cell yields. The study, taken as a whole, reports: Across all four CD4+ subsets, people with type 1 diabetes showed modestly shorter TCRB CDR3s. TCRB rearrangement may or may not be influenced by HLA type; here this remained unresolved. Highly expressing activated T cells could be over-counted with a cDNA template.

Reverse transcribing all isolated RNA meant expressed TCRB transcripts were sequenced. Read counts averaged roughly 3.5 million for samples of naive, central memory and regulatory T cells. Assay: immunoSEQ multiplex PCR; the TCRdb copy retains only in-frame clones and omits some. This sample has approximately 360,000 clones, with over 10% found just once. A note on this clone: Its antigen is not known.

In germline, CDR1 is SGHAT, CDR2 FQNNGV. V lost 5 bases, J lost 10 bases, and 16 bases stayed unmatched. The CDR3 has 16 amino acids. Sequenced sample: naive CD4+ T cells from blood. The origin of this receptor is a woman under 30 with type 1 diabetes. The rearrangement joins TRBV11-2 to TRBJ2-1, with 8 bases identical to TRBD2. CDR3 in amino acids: CASSPLAGGLKGEQFF. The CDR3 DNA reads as TGTGCCAGCAGCCCTTTGGCGGGAGGCCTCAAGGGAGAGCAGTTCTTC.